This paragraph covers one T cell receptor (beta chain) sequence. The target antigen is unknown. This entry comes from a study of OX40 agonist ivuxolimab in advanced cancers. Study summary: Patients were given ivuxolimab, an antibody that agonizes OX40 (CD134). Study-wide results and caveats: At 0.1 to 3.0 mg/kg, clonal expansion of CD4+ and CD8+ blood T cells had occurred by week 6. Part of the nonresponder group also had normalized T-cell clonal expansion that was low. More expanded clones were seen, on average, in CD8+ T cells than in CD4+.

Libraries were prepared by immunoSEQ multiplex PCR; TCRdb keeps only in-frame clonotypes and omits some of them. The data contain 35,000 to 40,000 clones, about nine tenths of them seen just once; the ten biggest clones take up less than 50%. The sequencing used CD4+ or CD8+ T cells sorted from blood, collected in a trial of the OX40 agonist ivuxolimab. This receptor was identified in an adult with an advanced solid tumor such as melanoma, head and neck, liver or kidney cancer.

DNA of the CDR3: TGTGCCAGTAGTATCCTTCCCACAGATACGCAGTATTTT. It codes for CASSILPTDTQYF. This chain links TRBV19 with TRBJ2-3; unclear D gene. The germline gives CDR1 LNHDA, CDR2 SQIVND (reference sequence). Trimming shortened V by 3 bases and J by 2 bases, and 6 bases separated the two germline ends. This CDR3 comprises 13 residues.